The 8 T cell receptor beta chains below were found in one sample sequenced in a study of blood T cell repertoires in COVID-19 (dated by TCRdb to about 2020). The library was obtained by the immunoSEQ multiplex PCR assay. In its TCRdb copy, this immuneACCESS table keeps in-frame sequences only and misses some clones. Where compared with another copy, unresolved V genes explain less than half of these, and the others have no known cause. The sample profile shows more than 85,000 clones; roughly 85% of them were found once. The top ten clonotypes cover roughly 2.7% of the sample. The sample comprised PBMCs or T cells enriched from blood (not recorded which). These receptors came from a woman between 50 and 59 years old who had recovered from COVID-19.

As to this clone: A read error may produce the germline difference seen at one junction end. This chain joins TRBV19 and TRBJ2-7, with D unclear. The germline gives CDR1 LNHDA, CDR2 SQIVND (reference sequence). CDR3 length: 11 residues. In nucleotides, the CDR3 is TGTGCCAGTAGTATTTCTAGTAATTTGCGCTTC. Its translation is CASSISSNLRF.

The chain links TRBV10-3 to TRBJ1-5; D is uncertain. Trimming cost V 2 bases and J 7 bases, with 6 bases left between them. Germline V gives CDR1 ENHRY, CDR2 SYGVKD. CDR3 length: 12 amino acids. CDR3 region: CAISEESQPQHF. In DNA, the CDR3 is TGTGCCATCAGTGAGGAGAGCCAGCCCCAGCATTTT.

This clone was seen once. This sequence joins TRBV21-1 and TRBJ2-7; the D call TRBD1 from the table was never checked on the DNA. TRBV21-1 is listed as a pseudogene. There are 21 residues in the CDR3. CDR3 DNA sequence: TGTGCCAGCAGCAAAGAATGCCCAGGAGGGGGCGAAAGGTGCGAATACTACGAGCAGTACTTC. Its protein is CASSKECPGGGERCEYYEQYF.

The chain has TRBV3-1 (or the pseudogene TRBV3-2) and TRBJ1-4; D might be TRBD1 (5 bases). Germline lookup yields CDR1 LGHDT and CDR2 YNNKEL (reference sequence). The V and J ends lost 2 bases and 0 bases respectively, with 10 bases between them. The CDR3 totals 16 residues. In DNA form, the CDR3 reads TGTGCCAGCAGCCAAAACACAGGCGCAACTAATGAAAAACTGTTTTTT. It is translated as CASSQNTGATNEKLFF.

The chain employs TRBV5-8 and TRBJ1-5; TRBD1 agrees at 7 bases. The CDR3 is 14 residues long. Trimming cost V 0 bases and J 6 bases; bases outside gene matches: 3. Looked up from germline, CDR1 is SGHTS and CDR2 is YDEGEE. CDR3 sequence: CASSLDRGGQPQHF. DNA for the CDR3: TGTGCCAGCAGCTTGGACAGGGGTGGTCAGCCCCAGCATTTT.

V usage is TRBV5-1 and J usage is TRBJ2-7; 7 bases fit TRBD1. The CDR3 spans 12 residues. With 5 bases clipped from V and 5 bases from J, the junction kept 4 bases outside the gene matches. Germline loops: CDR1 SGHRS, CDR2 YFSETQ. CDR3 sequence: CASSGQGDEQYF. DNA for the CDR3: TGCGCCAGCAGTGGGCAGGGGGACGAGCAGTACTTC.

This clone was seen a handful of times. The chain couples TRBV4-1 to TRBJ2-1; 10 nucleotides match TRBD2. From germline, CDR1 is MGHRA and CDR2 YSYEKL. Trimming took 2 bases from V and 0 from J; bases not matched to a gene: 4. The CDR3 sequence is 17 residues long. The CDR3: CASSQIPSGSSYNEQFF. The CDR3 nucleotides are TGCGCCAGCAGCCAAATACCTAGCGGGAGCTCCTACAATGAGCAGTTCTTC.

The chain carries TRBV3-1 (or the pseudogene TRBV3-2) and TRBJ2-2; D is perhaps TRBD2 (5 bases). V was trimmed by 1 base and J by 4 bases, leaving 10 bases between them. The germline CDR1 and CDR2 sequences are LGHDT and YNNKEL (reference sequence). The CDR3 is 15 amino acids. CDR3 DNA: TGTGCCAGCAGCCAAGCGAACGGGATCACCGGGGAGCTGTTTTTT. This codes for CASSQANGITGELFF.